Listed below are T cell receptor beta chains from one sample, sequenced in a study of molecular identifiers for immune sequencing clone quantification. TCRdb ran MiXCR on the PCR reads and lists one entry per CDR3 protein. The sample includes 550,000 to 750,000 distinct CDR3 sequences, 15% to 20% seen only once; the top ten take around 0.86%. Sample: naive CD8+ T cells from blood, with Jurkat cell RNA spiked in. The receptors were gathered from a human donor in good health. Some libraries in this study had Jurkat cell RNA spiked in. Each CDR3 is given with its conserved first and last residue. Each record gives: J gene, D gene, clone size, V gene, CDR3 DNA, CDR3 protein. The D gene is left open where the match is weak. Not all rows give a size; the values are once, few, many and, for expanded clones, a class.

>TRBJ2-7|TRBD1|few|TRBV6-5
TGTGCCAGCAGTTCCGGGACAGTTTATCACGAGCAGTACTTC
CASSSGTVYHEQYF
>TRBJ2-7|NA|NA|TRBV6-5
TGTGCCAGCAGTTACTCACCAGGGTCCCACGAGCAGTACTTC
CASSYSPGSHEQYF
>TRBJ2-5|TRBD2|many|TRBV20-1
TGCAGTGCCCCGACTAGCGGGAAAGAAGAGACCCAGTACTTC
CSAPTSGKEETQYF
>TRBJ2-7|TRBD1|few|TRBV30
TGTGCCGGCGATCCCGGGACAGGGGGGGAGCAGTACTTC
CAGDPGTGGEQYF
>TRBJ2-3|TRBD1|many|TRBV7-2
TGTGCCAGCGCGCCAGGACAGGGGGGATTAGATACGCAGTATTTT
CASAPGQGGLDTQYF
>TRBJ2-1|TRBD2|many|TRBV4-2
TGTGCCAGCAGCCCACGGACTAGCCTCGTCGGTGATGAGCAGTTCTTC
CASSPRTSLVGDEQFF
>TRBJ2-3|TRBD2|NA|TRBV9
TGTGCCAGCAGCGCGGAAGCTAGCGGGGGGCACACAGATACGCAGTATTTT
CASSAEASGGHTDTQYF
>TRBJ2-7|NA|many|TRBV11-2
TGTGCCAGCAGCTTAGCCGCAACAGGGAACGAGCAGTACTTC
CASSLAATGNEQYF
>TRBJ2-5|TRBD2|NA|TRBV12-3/TRBV12-4
TGTGCCAGCAGTTTATACAACGTTTTGGGCGGGGGGGAGACCCAGTACTTC
CASSLYNVLGGGETQYF
>TRBJ2-2|NA|many|TRBV6-5
TGTGCCAGCAGTAAAAACACCGGGGAGCTGTTTTTT
CASSKNTGELFF
>TRBJ2-2|NA|NA|TRBV30
TGTGCCTGGAGGAATGGGGGGGAGCTGTTTTTT
CAWRNGGELFF
>TRBJ1-3|NA|many|TRBV9
TGTGCCAGCAGCGCGGAAGGGGCGACTGGAAACACCATATATTTT
CASSAEGATGNTIYF